This TCR beta chain came from a study of T cell clonality in common variable immunodeficiency. The trim removed 1 base at V and 7 bases at J, leaving 3 bases unmatched. Germline V gene sequence: CDR1 SEHNR, CDR2 FQNEAQ (reference sequence). CDR3 length: 15 residues. Sequencing used immunoSEQ multiplex PCR; TCRdb keeps in-frame clones, though not all of them. The data show about 60,000 clones, with none appearing a single time. This clone was counted at least ten times. With the read ending 3 residues before the CDR3 end, the germline J gene is used to fill in that end. Sequenced sample: peripheral blood mononuclear cells. The origin of this receptor is a person aged 18-70 years in good health. The V call is TRBV7-9, the J call TRBJ2-1; 11 nucleotides match TRBD2. Incomplete CDR3 DNA: TGTGCCAGCAGCTTAGTATTAGCGGGAGGGAATGAG. This gives the protein CASSLVLAGGNE. The full-length CDR3 reads as CASSLVLAGGNEQFF.